This TCR beta chain comes out of a study of CD8+CD57+ T cells in acquired aplastic anemia. In the study overall: Isolated CD4+ and CD8+ cells, once sorted, yielded DNA averaging about 3.4 ug.

The CDR3 is 13 residues long. V was pared by 3 bases and J by 2 bases, with 8 bases between. Germline values: CDR1 SGHTA, CDR2 FQGNSA. This clonotype turned up a few times. Its antigen is unknown. The template for TCR beta VDJ and CDR3 sequence profiling was genomic DNA. Each CDR3 protein is one row after TCRdb ran MiXCR on the reads. Of 220,000 or so distinct CDR3 sequences in the sample, roughly 60% are singletons; the top ten hold about 60%. The study's findings and limits: About 30 CD8+ CDR3 sequences occurred in both the patients and the controls.

The sequenced patients had an expansion of CD8+CD57+ cells seen by flow cytometry. Therapy had not been given to patients before blood sampling. Sequencing was performed on sorted CD4+, CD8+, or CD8+CD57+ T cells (not recorded which) from PBMCs. This TCR came from a human donor with aplastic anemia. V gene TRBV7-2 combines with J gene TRBJ2-7; D is undetermined. As DNA, the CDR3 is TGTGCCAGCAGCTTGTTTAGGACCTACGAGCAGTACTTC. This sequence encodes CASSLFRTYEQYF.